The 30 T cell receptor beta chains presented below share a single source sample, sequenced in a study of beta chain features in type 1 diabetes. The isolated RNA, all of it, was reverse transcribed, so expressed TCRB transcripts were what got sequenced. Method: immunoSEQ multiplex PCR; TCRdb's copy keeps in-frame clones and lacks some. The table shows hundreds of thousands of clones, with 11% to 15% occurring only once. The sequencing sample was made of central memory CD4+ T cells from blood. These receptors all stem from a man under 40 in good health.

This clone showed up just a few times. The rearrangement links TRBV10-1 to TRBJ2-5, with D perhaps TRBD2 (7 bases). The CDR3 extends over 15 amino acids. V lost 9 bases and J lost 1, with 18 bases in between. Germline V gene sequence: CDR1 WNHNN, CDR2 SYGVQD (reference sequence). In DNA, the CDR3 is TGCGCCAGTTCCCGGGGGCGGGGGCCCCAAGAGACCCAGTACTTC. Translating gives CASSRGRGPQETQYF.

In its sample, this clone was seen many times. This sample also contains other DNA sequences that code for the same CDR3. V and J are TRBV18 and TRBJ2-7; TRBD1 matches 9 bases. Germline V lookup: CDR1 KGHSH, CDR2 LQKENI. After removal of 3 bases from V and 2 bases from J, the junction contained 2 bases not matched to a gene. The CDR3 runs 14 residues. This chain's CDR3 is CASSPGQGAYEQYV. The CDR3 coding sequence is TGTGCCAGCTCACCGGGACAGGGTGCCTACGAGCAGTACGTC.

The table lists this clone with a few counts. The genes are TRBV5-4 and TRBJ2-3; tentative D call: TRBD2 (6 bases). The CDR3 runs to 13 residues. The ends were cut back, 4 bases at V and 8 bases at J, with 14 bases in the middle. Germline CDR1 and CDR2: SGHNT and YYREEE (reference sequence). CDR3 loop: CASSTAGIGTQYF. CDR3 DNA: TGTGCCAGCAGCACCGCGGGAATCGGTACGCAGTATTTT.

The chain combines TRBV9 with TRBJ1-3; D not certain. Between the trimmed V and J ends, which lost 1 base and 0 bases, there was a span of 5 bases. In germline, CDR1 is SGDLS, CDR2 YYNGEE. The CDR3 runs to 14 residues. Here the CDR3 reads CASSVPASGNTIYF. CDR3 DNA sequence: TGTGCCAGCAGCGTACCAGCCTCTGGAAACACCATATATTTT.

V gene TRBV28 combines with J gene TRBJ1-4, with TRBD1 matching over 9 bases. The germline V gene has CDR1 MDHEN and CDR2 SYDVKM. CDR3 size: 15 residues. V was pared by 5 bases and J by 5 bases, with 6 bases of the junction left unmatched. The CDR3 loop reads CASSILQGANEKLFF. The CDR3 DNA is TGTGCCAGCAGTATCTTACAGGGGGCAAATGAAAAACTGTTTTTT.

J is TRBJ2-3 and V is TRBV30; tentatively, D is TRBD2 (5 bases). The germline gives CDR1 GTSNPN, CDR2 SVGIG (reference sequence). Trimming stripped 3 bases from V and 0 bases from J, with 13 bases between. This CDR3 contains 15 residues. CDR3 residues: CAWRLGSSSTDTQYF. As DNA, the CDR3 is TGTGCCTGGAGACTAGGGTCCTCTAGCACAGATACGCAGTATTTT.

This clone was observed a handful of times. V is TRBV29-1 and J is TRBJ1-1; no reliable D call. The V end lost 6 bases, the J end lost 1 base, and 12 bases lay between the germline ends. CDR3 length: 13 residues. CDR1 is SQVTM and CDR2 is ANQGSEA in the germline V gene. For the CDR3, the DNA is TGCAGCGTAGCTCGAGGTCCGAACACTGAAGCTTTCTTT. Translated: CSVARGPNTEAFF.

In its sample, this clone was seen a few times. The genes are TRBV5-1 and TRBJ2-7, with 8 bases identical to TRBD2. J lost 7 bases, V lost 5 bases, and 8 bases had no gene match. The length of the CDR3 is 13 residues. Germline V gene sequence: CDR1 SGHRS, CDR2 YFSETQ. The CDR3 here is CASRRGDLGEQYF. CDR3 bases: TGCGCCAGCAGGCGGGGGGACCTTGGGGAGCAGTACTTC.

In its sample, this clone was seen a few times. The V and J genes are TRBV10-3 and TRBJ1-1; D is undetermined. The CDR3 is 11 residues long. Germline V CDR1 and CDR2: ENHRY, SYGVKD. Trimming cost V 10 bases and J 1 base, with 7 bases left between them. In nucleotides, the CDR3 is TGTGCCACGGAAGCGAACACTGAAGCTTTCTTT. It encodes CATEANTEAFF.

In this sample, this clone turned up a few times. The chain uses TRBV5-6 and TRBJ2-3; perhaps TRBD1 as D (5 bases). Germline CDR1 and CDR2: SGHDT and YYEEEE. This CDR3 is built from 14 residues. Trimming cost V 0 bases and J 4 bases, with 9 bases left between them. This CDR3 reads CASSLGGPSDTQYF. CDR3 nucleotides: TGTGCCAGCAGCTTGGGGGGCCCCTCAGATACGCAGTATTTT. The whole variable domain, filled in from reference TRBV5-6 and TRBJ2-3, reads DAGVTQSPTHLIKTRGQQVTLRCSPKSGHDTVSWYQQALGQGPQFIFQYYEEEERQRGNFPDRFSGHQFPNYSSELNVNALLLGDSALYLCASSLGGPSDTQYFGPGTRLTVL.

This clone appeared a few times. The V and J genes are TRBV4-3 and TRBJ1-1; D unresolved. The CDR3 spans 14 residues. CDR1 and CDR2 (germline): LGHNA, YSLEER. Trimming left V 0 bases short and J 10 bases short, with 15 bases between. CDR3 in DNA: TGCGCCAGCAGCCAAGATACACCGGGCCGCGGAGCTTTCTTT. Translation gives CASSQDTPGRGAFF.

This clone was seen many times. This sequence joins TRBV15 and TRBJ2-1, with TRBD1 as a possible D gene (5 bases). The germline CDR1 and CDR2 sequences are LNHNV and YYDKDF (reference sequence). V gave up 1 base and J gave up 5 bases, with 9 bases separating them. The CDR3 has 14 amino acids. The CDR3 loop is CATSRADKNNEQFF. The CDR3 DNA sequence: TGTGCCACCAGCAGAGCGGACAAGAACAATGAGCAGTTCTTC.

The table lists this clone with a few counts. The chain employs TRBV19 and TRBJ1-6, with TRBD1 identical over 8 bases. Per the germline V gene, CDR1 is LNHDA and CDR2 is SQIVND (reference sequence). Unmatched junction bases numbered 13, after V lost 5 bases and J lost 7 bases. The CDR3 has 17 amino acids. The CDR3 bases are TGTGCCAGTAGTCAAACCCGACAGGGGTCAGGAAATTCACCCCTCCACTTT. Translation: CASSQTRQGSGNSPLHF.

This chain uses TRBV5-1 with TRBJ2-5; 9 bases are shared with TRBD1. After removal of 1 base from V and 5 bases from J, the junction contained 12 bases not matched to a gene. The CDR3 covers 17 residues. Germline CDR1 is SGHRS and CDR2 is YFSETQ. CDR3 amino acids: CASSLRPHGQGLETQYF. The CDR3 nucleotides are TGCGCCAGCAGCTTGAGGCCTCACGGACAGGGGTTGGAGACCCAGTACTTC.

This clone has more than one count but fewer than ten. V is TRBV5-1 and J is TRBJ1-2; D perhaps matches TRBD1 (6 bases). V gave up 3 bases and J gave up 4 bases, with 13 bases separating them. This CDR3 spans 14 amino acids. CDR1 and CDR2 (germline): SGHRS, YFSETQ. CDR3 sequence: CASSSDRISYGYTF. DNA of the CDR3: TGCGCCAGCAGCTCAGACAGGATCAGCTATGGCTACACCTTC.

The chain is built from TRBV6-1 and TRBJ2-6, with D unresolved. Germline V CDR1 and CDR2: MNHNS, SASEGT. With 2 bases removed from V and 4 bases from J, the gap between germline ends came to 3 bases. The CDR3 length is 13 residues. The CDR3 nucleotides are TGTGCCAGCAGTGAACAGGGGGCCAACGTCCTGACTTTC. It codes for CASSEQGANVLTF.

V and J are TRBV5-4 and TRBJ2-4; D perhaps matches TRBD2 (7 bases). Trimming stripped 7 bases from V and 8 bases from J, with 16 bases between. CDR3 length equals 13 residues. Germline lookup yields CDR1 SGHNT and CDR2 YYREEE (reference sequence). This CDR3 reads CASGGGVLDIQYF. The CDR3, as DNA: TGTGCCAGCGGGGGGGGCGTTTTGGACATTCAGTACTTC.

With regard to this clone: Germline and junction disagree at one end, which may indicate a read error. CDR3 DNA: TGCGCCAGCAGCTTAGGGTTGGGCAAAGAGACCCAGTACTTC. The encoded protein is CASSLGLGKETQYF. The rearrangement links TRBV5-5 to TRBJ2-5; D is undetermined. This CDR3 has 14 amino acids. CDR1 is SGHKS, CDR2 YYEKEE, per germline (reference sequence). The full variable domain, completed using reference TRBV5-5 and TRBJ2-5, is DAGVTQSPTHLIKTRGQQVTLRCSPISGHKSVSWYQQVLGQGPQFIFQYYEKEERGRGNFPDRFSARQFPNYSSELNVNALLLGDSALYLCASSLGLGKETQYFGPGTRLLVL.

For this clone: An end of the junction differs from the germline gene, which may be a read error. Other nucleotide sequences from this sample produce the same CDR3. The rearrangement joins TRBV5-1 to TRBJ2-1; D is uncertain. Germline lookup yields CDR1 SGHRS and CDR2 YFSETQ. The CDR3 length is 14 residues. The CDR3 loop reads CANPQDGPYNEQFF. In DNA form, the CDR3 reads TGCGCCAACCCCCAGGACGGACCCTATAATGAGCAGTTCTTC. Complete variable domain (other parts from reference TRBV5-1 and TRBJ2-1): KAGVTQTPRYLIKTRGQQVTLSCSPISGHRSVSWYQQTPGQGLQFLFEYFSETQRNKGNFPGRFSGRQFSNSRSEMNVSTLELGDSALYLCANPQDGPYNEQFFGPGTRLTVL.

V gene TRBV4-3 combines with J gene TRBJ2-1; D not resolved. The CDR3 runs to 15 residues. From germline, CDR1 is LGHNA and CDR2 YSLEER. Trimming stripped 0 bases from V and 2 bases from J, with 8 bases between. The CDR3: CASSQDPLAYNEQFF. CDR3 sequence (DNA): TGCGCCAGCAGCCAAGATCCCCTAGCCTACAATGAGCAGTTCTTC.

This chain connects TRBV7-9 to TRBJ1-4, with TRBD1 as a possible D gene (6 bases). CDR3 length: 13 residues. Per the germline V gene, CDR1 is SEHNR and CDR2 is FQNEAQ (reference sequence). V was clipped by 8 bases and J by 1 base, with 8 bases between them. The CDR3 is CASEDRTNEKLFF. The CDR3 region has the DNA TGTGCCAGCGAGGACAGAACTAATGAAAAACTGTTTTTT.

In this sample, this clone turned up a few times. CDR3 protein: CASSLGGVRDEQYV. CDR3 DNA: TGTGCCAGCAGCTTAGGAGGGGTCCGGGACGAGCAGTACGTC. This chain links TRBV11-3 with TRBJ2-7; D tentatively reads TRBD1 or TRBD2 (5 bases each). The germline CDR1 and CDR2 sequences are SGHNT and YENEEA. CDR3 length: 14 amino acids. V was clipped by 1 base and J by 5 bases, with 12 bases between them.

The rearrangement links TRBV5-6 to TRBJ1-2; unclear D gene. Germline loops: CDR1 SGHDT, CDR2 YYEEEE. V lost 0 bases and J lost 7, with 7 bases in between. The CDR3 has 12 residues. CDR3 residues: CASSLDVRGYTF. In DNA, the CDR3 is TGTGCCAGCAGCTTGGATGTCCGTGGCTACACCTTC.

The chain's CDR3 is CASSRSGSGPSTDTQYF. The CDR3 DNA follows: TGTGCCAGCAGCCGCTCGGGCTCGGGACCGAGCACAGATACGCAGTATTTT. V usage is TRBV7-2 and J usage is TRBJ2-3; D might be TRBD1 or TRBD2, each matching 5 bases. The germline V gene encodes CDR1 SGHTA and CDR2 FQGNSA. V lost 5 bases and J 0 bases, leaving 18 bases between the germline ends. The CDR3 sequence is 17 residues long.

With respect to this clone: Additional DNA sequences in this sample encode the identical CDR3. The V gene is TRBV2, the J gene TRBJ1-2; TRBD1 aligns across 11 bases. J was trimmed by 7 bases and V by 4 bases; bases with no gene match: 5. Germline V gene data show CDR1 as SNHLY and CDR2 as FYNNEI. This CDR3 spans 14 amino acids. CDR3 sequence: CASSARTGGGGYTF. The DNA of the CDR3 is TGTGCCAGCAGTGCAAGGACAGGGGGCGGTGGCTACACCTTC. The whole variable domain, filled in from reference TRBV2 and TRBJ1-2, reads EPEVTQTPSHQVTQMGQEVILRCVPISNHLYFYWYRQILGQKVEFLVSFYNNEISEKSEIFDDQFSVERPDGSNFTLKIRSTKLEDSAMYFCASSARTGGGGYTFGSGTRLTVV.

This clone was detected a few times. The chain carries TRBV7-2 and TRBJ2-7, with D unclear. The CDR3 length is 12 residues. Germline values: CDR1 SGHTA, CDR2 FQGNSA. V lost 3 bases to trimming and J lost 4 bases, with 7 bases between them. The CDR3 spells CASSLYVYEQYF. CDR3 bases: TGTGCCAGCAGCTTGTATGTGTACGAGCAGTACTTC.

This chain joins TRBV7-3 and TRBJ1-6; the D is unclear. V lost 2 bases and J lost 5, with 7 bases in between. Germline V gene lookup returns CDR1 SGHTA and CDR2 FQGTGA. This CDR3 is 14 amino acids long. The CDR3 coding sequence is TGTGCCAGCAGCTTAGGACCGAATAATTCACCCCTCCACTTT. Its protein is CASSLGPNNSPLHF.

This rearrangement joins TRBV10-2 to TRBJ1-1; D not certain. Germline lookup yields CDR1 WSHSY and CDR2 SAAADI. CDR3 size: 13 residues. The V and J ends lost 4 bases and 5 bases respectively, with 11 bases between them. The CDR3 DNA reads as TGCGCCAGCAGTGTAGCGGGGAGGACTGAAGCTTTCTTT. It yields the protein CASSVAGRTEAFF.

V and J are TRBV4-3 and TRBJ2-3; 12 bases match TRBD2. Germline V gene sequence: CDR1 LGHNA, CDR2 YSLEER. V was clipped by 2 bases and J by 5 bases; unmatched bases: 11. The CDR3 has 18 amino acids. The CDR3 reads CASSQFSPSGGALDTQYF. The CDR3 DNA is TGCGCCAGCAGCCAATTCTCTCCTAGCGGGGGGGCCTTAGATACGCAGTATTTT.

A word on this clone: This specimen includes other DNA sequences encoding the same CDR3. The chain recombines TRBV20-1 with TRBJ1-1; no clear D gene. CDR3 length: 10 residues. Deletions cut 7 bases from V and 7 bases from J, with 10 bases between. Germline V gives CDR1 DFQATT, CDR2 SNEGSKA (reference sequence). The CDR3 spells CSVGQLEAFF. Here the CDR3 DNA reads TGCAGTGTTGGGCAACTTGAAGCTTTCTTT.